This TCR beta chain was captured in a study of regulatory T cells in long-lasting Graves disease. General observations from the study: Newly diagnosed disease favored TRBV20-1 and TRBJ2-1 over persistent disease.

Worth noting for this clonotype: The antigen remains unidentified.

V lost 5 bases and J lost 0, with 5 bases in between. CDR3 length: 13 amino acids. The germline V gene has CDR1 SGHVS and CDR2 FQNEAQ. As to time point: persistent/refractory GD, antithyroid drugs over 5 years with positive TRAb. The TCR library was made from RNA that had been extracted from PBMCs in TRIzol. Researchers made TCR beta libraries by using iRepertoire HTBI primers and running Arm-PCR on CDR3 regions. TCRdb analysed the multiplex PCR reads with MiXCR anew, one entry per CDR3 protein. The sample lists 500,000 to 700,000 distinct CDR3 sequences; about 30% were seen once. The TCR was taken from a female donor with Graves disease. Sequences were derived from peripheral blood mononuclear cells (PBMCs), sampled when the disease was refractory, from a patient treated with antithyroid drugs. The J gene is TRBJ1-3, the V gene TRBV7-8, with D unresolved. The CDR3 bases are TGTGCCAGCAGCACAGCCTCTGGAAACACCATATATTTT. It encodes CASSTASGNTIYF.